Sequencing of this T cell receptor beta chain was carried out in a study of OX40 agonist ivuxolimab in advanced cancers. Study details: The mean age was roughly 60 years, ranging from about 20 to 85, with about 87% of participants male. Study-level results: Among T cells, CD8+ cells averaged more expanded clones than CD4+ cells. At 0.1 to 3.0 mg/kg and by week 6, CD4+ and CD8+ T cells in the blood had expanded clonally.

Method: immunoSEQ multiplex PCR; TCRdb's copy keeps in-frame clones and lacks some. The repertoire has tens of thousands of clones, less than 90% of them found once; the top ten carry around 0.84%. In its sample, this clone was seen once. Its antigen is not identified. Between the trimmed V and J ends, which lost 5 bases and 1 base, there was a span of 9 bases. Germline lookup yields CDR1 SGHTA and CDR2 FQGNSA. The CDR3 has 15 amino acids. The source of this sequence is an adult with an advanced solid tumor such as melanoma, head and neck, liver or kidney cancer. This chain uses TRBV7-2 with TRBJ2-6, with D unclear. The starting material was CD4+ or CD8+ T cells sorted from blood, obtained in a trial of the OX40 agonist ivuxolimab. DNA of the CDR3: TGTGCCAGCAGCCCGGTTTGGTCTGGGGCCAACGTCCTGACTTTC. Its protein is CASSPVWSGANVLTF.